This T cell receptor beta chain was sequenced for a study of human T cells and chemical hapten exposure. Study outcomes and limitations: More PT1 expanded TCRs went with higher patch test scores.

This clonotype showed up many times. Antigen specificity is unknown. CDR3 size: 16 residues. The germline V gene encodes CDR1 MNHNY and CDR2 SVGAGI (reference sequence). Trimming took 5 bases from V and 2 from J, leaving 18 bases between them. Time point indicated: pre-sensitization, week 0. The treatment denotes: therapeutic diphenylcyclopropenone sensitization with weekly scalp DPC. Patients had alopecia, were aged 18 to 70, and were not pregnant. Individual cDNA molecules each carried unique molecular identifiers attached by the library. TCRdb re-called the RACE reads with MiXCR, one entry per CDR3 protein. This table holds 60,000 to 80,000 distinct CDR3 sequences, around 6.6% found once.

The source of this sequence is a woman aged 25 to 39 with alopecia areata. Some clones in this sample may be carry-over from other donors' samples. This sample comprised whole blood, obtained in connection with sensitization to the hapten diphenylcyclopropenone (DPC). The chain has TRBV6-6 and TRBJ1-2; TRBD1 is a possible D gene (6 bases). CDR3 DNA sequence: TGTGCCAGCAGTAGGCCTAGGGACAAGTTAAACTATGGCTACACCTTC. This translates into CASSRPRDKLNYGYTF.